A single sample is the source of the 5 T cell receptor beta chains below, sequenced in a study of blood T cell repertoires in COVID-19. The protocol was immunoSEQ multiplex PCR, while the TCRdb copy is restricted to in-frame clones and leaves out a portion. The data contain approximately 450,000 clones, 80% to 90% of them singletons. The sequenced material came from PBMCs or T cells enriched from blood (not recorded which). The receptors originated from a man in his thirties or forties who had recovered from COVID-19.

DNA of the CDR3: TGTGCCAGCAGCGATTCAGGGACCCAGTACTTC. This encodes CASSDSGTQYF. The chain employs TRBV9 and TRBJ2-5, with D hard to call. Per the germline V gene, CDR1 is SGDLS and CDR2 is YYNGEE. The CDR3 has 11 residues. Deletions cut 3 bases from V and 7 bases from J, with 7 bases between. The full variable domain, with the rest looked up from reference TRBV9 and TRBJ2-5, is DSGVTQTPKHLITATGQRVTLRCSPRSGDLSVYWYQQSLDQGLQFLIQYYNGEERAKGNILERFSAQQFPDLHSELNLSSLELGDSALYFCASSDSGTQYFGPGTRLLVL.

The chain combines TRBV20-1 with TRBJ2-7; 15 bases match TRBD2. V shed 3 bases and J 5 bases; nucleotides not matched to a gene: 11. CDR1 is DFQATT and CDR2 is SNEGSKA in the germline V gene (reference sequence). The CDR3 is made up of 17 amino acids. The chain's CDR3 is CSASHPSGLAGGDEQYF. The CDR3 DNA reads TGCAGTGCTAGTCACCCGTCCGGACTAGCGGGAGGGGACGAGCAGTACTTC.

This sequence joins TRBV4-1 and TRBJ2-2; TRBD2 agrees at 8 bases. The V gene's germline CDR1 is MGHRA and CDR2 YSYEKL. Unmatched junction bases numbered 17, after V lost 7 bases and J lost 7 bases. The CDR3 is 17 residues long. CDR3 residues: CASNPMVASGYGGELFF. In DNA, the CDR3 is TGCGCCAGCAACCCCATGGTGGCTAGCGGGTACGGCGGGGAGCTGTTTTTT.

The chain is built from TRBV14 and TRBJ2-1, with TRBD2 identical over 8 bases. With V trimmed by 3 bases and J by 0 bases, 13 bases remained unmatched. Looked up from germline, CDR1 is SGHDN and CDR2 is FVKESK. The CDR3 totals 19 residues. The CDR3 here is CASSQRWGLREGSYNEQFF. For the CDR3, the DNA is TGTGCCAGCAGCCAGAGATGGGGGCTCCGGGAGGGCTCCTACAATGAGCAGTTCTTC.

The chain recombines TRBV5-1 with TRBJ2-5; 9 nucleotides line up with TRBD2. Losses at the gene ends were 4 bases for V and 0 bases for J; bases not matched to a gene: 4. This CDR3 contains 15 residues. CDR1 is SGHRS, CDR2 YFSETQ, per germline. The CDR3 region is CASSGTSRNQETQYF. The DNA of the CDR3 is TGCGCCAGCAGCGGGACTAGCCGAAACCAAGAGACCCAGTACTTC.